This T cell receptor (beta chain) comes out of a study of T cell changes during pregnancy in multiple sclerosis. The CDR3 length is 15 residues. V lost 4 bases, J lost 3 bases, and 6 bases stayed unmatched. CDR1 and CDR2 from the germline V gene are SGHRS and YFSETQ. TCRdb's copy holds only in-frame clones and misses some; the assay was immunoSEQ multiplex PCR. Among more than 45,000 clones, just over 85% were seen once, and the ten largest hold around 1.3%. J is TRBJ2-1 and V is TRBV5-1; 8 bases are shared with TRBD2. The sequenced sample was CD4+ T cells from peripheral blood mononuclear cells, obtained in the second trimester of pregnancy. This TCR came from a female donor with multiple sclerosis, enrolled in a pregnancy study. This CDR3 reads CASSRTSGIYNEQFF. Written as DNA, the CDR3 is TGCGCCAGCAGCCGAACTAGCGGTATCTACAATGAGCAGTTCTTC.